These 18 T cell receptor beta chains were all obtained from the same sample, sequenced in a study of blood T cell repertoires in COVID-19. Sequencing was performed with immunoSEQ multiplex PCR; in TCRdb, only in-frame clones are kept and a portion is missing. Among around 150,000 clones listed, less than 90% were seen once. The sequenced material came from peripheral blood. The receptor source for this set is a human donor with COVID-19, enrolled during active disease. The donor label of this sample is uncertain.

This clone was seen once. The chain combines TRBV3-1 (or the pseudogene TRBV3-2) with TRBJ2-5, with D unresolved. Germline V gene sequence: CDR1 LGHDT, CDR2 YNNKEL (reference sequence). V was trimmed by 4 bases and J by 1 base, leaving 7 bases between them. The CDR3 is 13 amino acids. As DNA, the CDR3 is TGTGCCAGCAGCCTCGGTAGCCAAGAGACCCAGTACTTC. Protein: CASSLGSQETQYF.

The CDR3 DNA is TGTGCCAGCAGCTTCTTGAACGGGGTAGGAGGCTACACCTTC. Amino acids: CASSFLNGVGGYTF. This chain uses TRBV7-2 with TRBJ1-2; D is unresolved. Trimming took 3 bases from V and 8 from J, leaving 16 bases between them. Germline V gene data show CDR1 as SGHTA and CDR2 as FQGNSA. CDR3 length equals 14 residues.

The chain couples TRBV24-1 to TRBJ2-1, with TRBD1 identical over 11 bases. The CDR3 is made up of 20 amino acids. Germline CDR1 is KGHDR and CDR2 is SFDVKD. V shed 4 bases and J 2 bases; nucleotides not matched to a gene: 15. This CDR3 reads CATSEGVDRGPLGTYNEQFF. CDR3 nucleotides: TGTGCCACCAGTGAGGGGGTGGACAGGGGGCCACTTGGTACCTACAATGAGCAGTTCTTC.

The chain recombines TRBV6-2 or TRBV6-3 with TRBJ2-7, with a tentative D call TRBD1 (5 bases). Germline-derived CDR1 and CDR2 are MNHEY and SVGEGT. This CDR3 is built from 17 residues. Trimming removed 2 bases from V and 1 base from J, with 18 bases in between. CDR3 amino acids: CASSYPVTRVRSYEQYF. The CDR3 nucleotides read TGTGCCAGCAGTTACCCAGTGACCAGGGTAAGGTCCTACGAGCAGTACTTC.

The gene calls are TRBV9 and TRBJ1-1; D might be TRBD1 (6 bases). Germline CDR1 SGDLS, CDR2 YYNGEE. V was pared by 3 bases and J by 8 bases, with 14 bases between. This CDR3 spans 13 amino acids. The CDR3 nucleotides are TGTGCCAGCAGCGATGTTTCTGGGACAGAAGCTTTCTTT. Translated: CASSDVSGTEAFF. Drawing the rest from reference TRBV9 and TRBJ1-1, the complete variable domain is DSGVTQTPKHLITATGQRVTLRCSPRSGDLSVYWYQQSLDQGLQFLIQYYNGEERAKGNILERFSAQQFPDLHSELNLSSLELGDSALYFCASSDVSGTEAFFGQGTRLTVV.

In DNA form, the CDR3 reads TGTGCCAGCAGCCGTACTAGCGGGGGGGGCGAGACCCAGTACTTC. As protein: CASSRTSGGGETQYF. The chain combines TRBV7-7 with TRBJ2-5; 13 bases match TRBD2. The germline CDR1 and CDR2 sequences are SSHAT and FNYEAQ (reference sequence). V trimming: 5 bases; J trimming: 5 bases; junction bases outside the gene matches: 5. The CDR3 length is 15 residues.

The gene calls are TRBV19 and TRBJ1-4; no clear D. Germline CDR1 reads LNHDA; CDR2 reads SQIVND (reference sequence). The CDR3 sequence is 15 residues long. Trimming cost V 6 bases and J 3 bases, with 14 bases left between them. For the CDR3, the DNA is TGTGCCAGTAGACCGGCTTGGAGGCCTAATGAAAAACTGTTTTTT. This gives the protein CASRPAWRPNEKLFF. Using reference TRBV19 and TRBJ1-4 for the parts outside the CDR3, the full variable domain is DGGITQSPKYLFRKEGQNVTLSCEQNLNHDAMYWYRQDPGQGLRLIYYSQIVNDFQKGDIAEGYSVSREKKESFPLTVTSAQKNPTAFYLCASRPAWRPNEKLFFGSGTQLSVL.

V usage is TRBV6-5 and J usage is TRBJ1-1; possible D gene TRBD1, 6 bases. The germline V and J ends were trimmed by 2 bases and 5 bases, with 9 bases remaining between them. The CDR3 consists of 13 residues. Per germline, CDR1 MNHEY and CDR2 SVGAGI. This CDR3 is CASSYMGATEAFF. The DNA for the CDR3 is TGTGCCAGCAGTTACATGGGGGCAACTGAAGCTTTCTTT.

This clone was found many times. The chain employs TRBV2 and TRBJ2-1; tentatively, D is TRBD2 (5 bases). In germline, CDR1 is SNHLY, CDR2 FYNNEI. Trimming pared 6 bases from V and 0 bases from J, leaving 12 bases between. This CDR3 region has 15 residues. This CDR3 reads CASSSRGSSYNEQFF. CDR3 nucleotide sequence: TGTGCCAGCAGCTCCAGAGGGAGCTCCTACAATGAGCAGTTCTTC. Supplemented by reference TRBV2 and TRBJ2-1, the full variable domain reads EPEVTQTPSHQVTQMGQEVILRCVPISNHLYFYWYRQILGQKVEFLVSFYNNEISEKSEIFDDQFSVERPDGSNFTLKIRSTKLEDSAMYFCASSSRGSSYNEQFFGPGTRLTVL.

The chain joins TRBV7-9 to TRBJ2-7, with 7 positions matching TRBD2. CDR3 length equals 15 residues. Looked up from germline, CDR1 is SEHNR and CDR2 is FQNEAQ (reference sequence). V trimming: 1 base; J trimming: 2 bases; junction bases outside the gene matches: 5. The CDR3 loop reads CASSLGFAGAYEQYF. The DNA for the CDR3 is TGTGCCAGCAGCTTAGGTTTCGCGGGAGCCTACGAGCAGTACTTC.

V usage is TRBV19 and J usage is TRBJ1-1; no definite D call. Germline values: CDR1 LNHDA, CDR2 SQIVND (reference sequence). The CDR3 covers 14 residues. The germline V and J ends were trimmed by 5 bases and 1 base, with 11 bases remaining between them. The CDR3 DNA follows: TGTGCCAGTAGTTCCCCCCCCCGGAACACTGAAGCTTTCTTT. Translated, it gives CASSSPPRNTEAFF.

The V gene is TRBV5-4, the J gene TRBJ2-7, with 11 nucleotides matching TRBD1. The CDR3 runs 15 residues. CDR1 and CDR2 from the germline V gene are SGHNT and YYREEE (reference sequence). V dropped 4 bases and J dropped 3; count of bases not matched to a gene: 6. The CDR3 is CASSIPGQGGYEQYF. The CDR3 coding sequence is TGTGCCAGCAGCATACCGGGACAGGGGGGCTACGAGCAGTACTTC.

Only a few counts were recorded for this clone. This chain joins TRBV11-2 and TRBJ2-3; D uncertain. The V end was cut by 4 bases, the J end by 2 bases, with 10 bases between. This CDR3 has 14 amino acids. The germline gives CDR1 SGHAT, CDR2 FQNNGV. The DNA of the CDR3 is TGTGCCAGCAGCTCAAGGAGTCACACAGATACGCAGTATTTT. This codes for CASSSRSHTDTQYF.

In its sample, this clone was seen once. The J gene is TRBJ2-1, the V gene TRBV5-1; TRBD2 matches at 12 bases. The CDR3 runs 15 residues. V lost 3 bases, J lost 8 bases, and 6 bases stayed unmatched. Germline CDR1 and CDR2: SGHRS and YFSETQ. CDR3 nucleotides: TGCGCCAGCAGCTCGATACTAGCGGGGGGCGATGAGCAGTTCTTC. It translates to CASSSILAGGDEQFF.

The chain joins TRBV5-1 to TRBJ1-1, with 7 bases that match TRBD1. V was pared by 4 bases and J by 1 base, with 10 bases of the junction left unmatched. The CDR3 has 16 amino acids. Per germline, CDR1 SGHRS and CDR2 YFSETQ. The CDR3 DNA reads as TGCGCCAGCAGCCGAACAGGGGCTGGACAGAACACTGAAGCTTTCTTT. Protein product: CASSRTGAGQNTEAFF.

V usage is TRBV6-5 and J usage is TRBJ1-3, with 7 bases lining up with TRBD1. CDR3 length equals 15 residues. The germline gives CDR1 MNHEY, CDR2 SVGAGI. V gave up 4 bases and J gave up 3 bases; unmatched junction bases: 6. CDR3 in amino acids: CASSSDREGGNTIYF. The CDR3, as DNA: TGTGCCAGCAGTTCTGACAGGGAAGGTGGAAACACCATATATTTT.

CDR3 sequence (DNA): TGTGCCAGCAGCTTAGGTTCGACAGCAACCTATAATTCACCCCTCCACTTT. The encoded protein is CASSLGSTATYNSPLHF. The gene calls are TRBV7-6 and TRBJ1-6, with D possibly TRBD1 on 5 matching bases. The V end was cut by 1 base, the J end by 2 bases, with 12 bases between. Looked up from germline, CDR1 is SGHVS and CDR2 is FNYEAQ. This CDR3 comprises 17 residues.

CDR3 coding DNA: TGTGCCATCAGTGGGGTGGGCATGAACACTGAAGCTTTCTTT. Translation: CAISGVGMNTEAFF. This sequence joins TRBV10-3 and TRBJ1-1; D call uncertain. Germline V gene sequence: CDR1 ENHRY, CDR2 SYGVKD. The CDR3 contains 14 residues. V was trimmed by 4 bases and J by 0 bases, leaving 9 bases between them.